This T cell receptor beta chain was captured in a study of shared clonotypes between healthy human individuals. At the level of the study: Each donor had three CD4 naive, three CD4 memory, two CD8 naive and one CD8 memory plate. Study-level results: Few donors restricted represented genetic and exposure-history diversity. The four-donor shared clonotypes exceeded non-shared clonotypes in generation probability, with non-shared ones scoring lower.

Turning to this clone: Antigen specificity is unknown.

With 10 bases clipped from V and 2 bases from J, the junction kept 4 bases outside the gene matches. There are 13 residues in the CDR3. CDR1 is MNHNY, CDR2 SVGAGI, per germline (reference sequence). The method was immunoSEQ multiplex PCR; TCRdb's version includes in-frame clones alone and lacks a portion of them. The sample consists of 2 million to 2.5 million clones, roughly 91% of them appearing once. Selected positively for CCR7 and CD45RO-negative, naive CD8 cells excluded terminally differentiated effector memory CD45RA+ cells. Nashville, Tennessee was home to all donors, each a Caucasian adult.

The chain combines TRBV6-6 with TRBJ2-1, with 8 positions matching TRBD2. The origin of this receptor is a man between 18 and 35 years old in good health. Some clones in this sample may be carry-over from other donors' samples. Specimen: naive CD8+ T cells from PBMCs. The CDR3 nucleotides read TGTGCCACCATAGCGGGAACCTACAATGAGCAGTTCTTC. It is translated as CATIAGTYNEQFF.